These 6 T cell receptor beta chains originate from one sample sequenced in a study of Ad26.COV2.S vaccination and SARS-CoV-2 variants. Treatment meaning: about 20 received Ad26.COV2.S at low or high dose, single or two shots; several received placebo; per-sample allocation not given. Sample collection was performed on day 63 after the first vaccine or placebo injection. TCRdb keeps only in-frame clones here, not all; method: immunoSEQ multiplex PCR. The table includes around 320,000 clones, just over 85% detected once. The source was peripheral blood, collected in a trial of Ad26.COV2.S vaccine versus placebo. These receptors came from a person aged 18-60 years who received the Ad26.COV2.S COVID-19 vaccine or a placebo.

The chain combines TRBV27 with TRBJ1-1, with 8 nucleotides matching TRBD1. CDR3 length: 15 amino acids. J lost 6 bases, V lost 5 bases, and 11 bases had no gene match. Germline V gene sequence: CDR1 MNHEY, CDR2 SMNVEV (reference sequence). CDR3 bases: TGTGCCAGCAGTCTACGGACAGGGAAGGCCCCTGAAGCTTTCTTT. Protein product: CASSLRTGKAPEAFF.

The chain links TRBV6-2 or TRBV6-3 to TRBJ1-2; 7 bases fit TRBD1. The CDR3 contains 16 residues. The trim removed 4 bases at V and 0 bases at J, leaving 8 bases unmatched. CDR1 is MNHEY and CDR2 is SVGEGT in the germline V gene. DNA for the CDR3: TGTGCCAGCAGTTTTACTCCAGGGGGTACTAACTATGGCTACACCTTC. It is translated as CASSFTPGGTNYGYTF.

This chain links TRBV7-9 with TRBJ1-2; unclear D gene. In germline, CDR1 is SEHNR, CDR2 FQNEAQ (reference sequence). Trimming cost V 3 bases and J 5 bases, with 22 bases left between them. This CDR3 has 17 amino acids. CDR3 coding DNA: TGTGCCAGCAGCTTTTCCGGGAGTGAGCGAAGCCGATATGGCTACACCTTC. This translates into CASSFSGSERSRYGYTF.

The V gene is TRBV7-9, the J gene TRBJ2-3; D not resolved. Germline loops: CDR1 SEHNR, CDR2 FQNEAQ (reference sequence). V was shortened by 1 base and J by 0 bases, with 8 bases between the two germline ends. The CDR3 runs to 15 residues. DNA for the CDR3: TGTGCCAGCAGCTTAGGCAGACCTAGCACAGATACGCAGTATTTT. This translates into CASSLGRPSTDTQYF.

This clone was detected only once. The rearrangement joins TRBV10-3 to TRBJ1-1; D is possibly TRBD1 (6 bases). Germline CDR1 is ENHRY and CDR2 is SYGVKD. The V end lost 6 bases, the J end lost 3 bases, and 14 bases lay between the germline ends. The CDR3 covers 14 residues. The CDR3 DNA follows: TGTGCCATCAGAGACAAGGACAGCTACACTGAAGCTTTCTTT. Its translation: CAIRDKDSYTEAFF.

The rearrangement links TRBV27 to TRBJ1-5, with a tentative D call TRBD1 (6 bases). Trimming removed 6 bases from V and 2 bases from J, with 8 bases in between. The CDR3 is made up of 13 amino acids. Germline V gives CDR1 MNHEY, CDR2 SMNVEV (reference sequence). Here the CDR3 DNA reads TGTGCCAGCAGGGGGGCAGGCAATCAGCCCCAGCATTTT. Its translation: CASRGAGNQPQHF.